This T cell receptor (beta chain) was identified in a study of blood T cell repertoires in COVID-19. As for the study in general: From the United States, Italy and Spain came samples of acute and convalescent COVID-19. PBMCs, B-cell-depleted T cells, or T cells provided the cDNA or gDNA that made up the material.

The CDR3 extends over 14 amino acids. With 1 base clipped from V and 3 bases from J, the junction kept 3 bases outside the gene matches. The germline CDR1 and CDR2 sequences are SEHNR and FQNEAQ (reference sequence). Under the authors' procedure: Estimation of nucleated cell counts relied on the amplification of reference gene primers. Data came from immunoSEQ multiplex PCR; TCRdb stores just in-frame clones and leaves some out. D and trimming come from the DNA, and the V and J calls and clone size come from that table. The table shows about 110,000 clones, with more than 75% occurring only once. Sequences were obtained from peripheral blood. The TCR originated in a man in his forties with acute or convalescent COVID-19. This rearrangement joins TRBV7-9 to TRBJ2-7, with 7 bases lining up with TRBD1. The CDR3 nucleotides read TGTGCCAGCAGCTTAGACAGGGGTTTCTACGAGCAGTACTTC. It codes for CASSLDRGFYEQYF.